The clone carrying this T cell receptor beta chain was detected a few times. Its antigen is not known. The source of the sample is a study of regulatory T cells in long-lasting Graves disease. Regarding the study as a whole: Under persistent disease, TRBV28, TRBJ1-2 and TRBJ2-5 were used preferentially.

HTBI primers from iRepertoire and Arm-PCR of CDR3 regions yielded the TCR beta libraries. TCRdb re-called the multiplex PCR reads with MiXCR, one entry per CDR3 protein. Altogether around 480,000 distinct CDR3 sequences are present, 15% to 20% being singletons, with the ten largest covering 20% to 30%. Time point specified: newly diagnosed GD, antithyroid drugs for less than 3 months. PBMC-derived RNA was used for the TCR library. Trimming stripped 7 bases from V and 6 bases from J, with 10 bases between. This CDR3 is built from 12 residues. Germline values: CDR1 SEHNR, CDR2 FQNEAQ (reference sequence). The same data also went into a second study, on T cells in Graves' hyperthyroidism and ophthalmopathy. That source adds: The HTBI primer set drove a first-round RT-PCR of the TCR CDR3.

This TCR came from a woman aged 40 to 65 with Graves disease. This chain links TRBV7-9 with TRBJ2-4, with D hard to call. This material consisted of peripheral blood mononuclear cells (PBMCs), taken at new diagnosis, from a patient treated with antithyroid drugs. The chain's CDR3 is CASISSGNIQYF. Here the CDR3 DNA reads TGTGCCAGCATCAGTTCGGGAAACATTCAGTACTTC.